Listed here are 21 T cell receptor beta chains from one sample, sequenced in a study of sequential checkpoint blockade in melanoma. The treatment: randomized to nivolumab then ipilimumab (arm A) or the reverse (arm B). Some clones are missing from TCRdb's copy, which holds only in-frame ones; the method was immunoSEQ multiplex PCR. The sample records about 40,000 clones, approximately 85% being singletons. The input for sequencing was CD8+ T cells sorted from blood (inferred from file names), taken from a patient given nivolumab and ipilimumab in sequence. All receptors derive from a human donor with melanoma.

The rearrangement joins TRBV2 to TRBJ2-1; 9 bases align to TRBD1. V shed 0 bases, J shed 4 bases, and the junction held 4 bases outside the gene matches. The germline CDR1 and CDR2 sequences are SNHLY and FYNNEI. CDR3 length: 16 residues. Here the CDR3 reads CASSEAQGQGYNEQFF. In DNA, the CDR3 is TGTGCCAGCAGTGAAGCGCAGGGACAGGGATACAATGAGCAGTTCTTC.

This chain connects TRBV29-1 to TRBJ2-2; the match to TRBD1 covers 9 bases. Trimming removed 3 bases from V and 2 bases from J; junction bases left unmatched: 10. Germline lookup yields CDR1 SQVTM and CDR2 ANQGSEA. CDR3 length: 17 residues. In DNA, the CDR3 is TGCAGCGTTGAGGGACAGGGATTGGCGGCTAACACCGGGGAGCTGTTTTTT. This gives the protein CSVEGQGLAANTGELFF.

The V gene is TRBV6-4, the J gene TRBJ1-5; a possible D gene is TRBD1 (6 bases). Germline CDR1 is MRHNA and CDR2 is SNTAGT. Trimming took off 5 bases at V and 0 bases at J, with 11 bases between the two ends. This CDR3 comprises 15 residues. The CDR3 sequence is CASSLGQNSNQPQHF. Written as DNA, the CDR3 is TGTGCCAGCAGTTTAGGACAGAATAGCAATCAGCCCCAGCATTTT.

This rearrangement joins TRBV6-5 to TRBJ1-2; 7 bases map to TRBD1. The J segment lost 7 bases and the V segment lost 5 bases, leaving 13 bases of the junction unmatched. The CDR3 sequence is 15 residues long. Germline lookup yields CDR1 MNHEY and CDR2 SVGAGI. The DNA of the CDR3 is TGTGCCAGCAGTCTCCAAGGGGGCTCCCAGACTGGCTACACCTTC. Residues: CASSLQGGSQTGYTF.

The V gene is TRBV27, the J gene TRBJ2-5; 7 bases align to TRBD2. This CDR3 comprises 15 residues. Germline CDR1 is MNHEY and CDR2 is SMNVEV (reference sequence). The V segment lost 7 bases and the J segment 5 bases; nucleotides outside the gene matches: 13. The CDR3 DNA sequence: TGTGCCAGCACCCCCGGGACTACCTATGGGGAGACCCAGTACTTC. This encodes CASTPGTTYGETQYF.

The table lists this clone with a count of one. This sequence joins TRBV6-1 and TRBJ2-1; TRBD2 agrees at 13 bases. Germline lookup yields CDR1 MNHNS and CDR2 SASEGT. J gave up 9 bases and V 6 bases, and 11 bases lay outside the gene matches. The CDR3 has 16 residues. The CDR3 reads CASSERGTSGTVEQFF. CDR3 DNA: TGTGCCAGCAGCGAACGGGGGACTAGCGGGACGGTTGAGCAGTTCTTC.

The chain employs TRBV28 and TRBJ2-3; 8 bases align to TRBD1. Germline CDR1 reads MDHEN; CDR2 reads SYDVKM. The CDR3 consists of 16 residues. J lost 2 bases, V lost 6 bases, and 10 bases had no gene match. CDR3 nucleotides: TGTGCCAGCAGCCAAGACCGGGACAGGATCACAGATACGCAGTATTTT. It specifies CASSQDRDRITDTQYF.

J is TRBJ1-5 and V is TRBV19; possibly TRBD1 for D (5 bases). CDR1 and CDR2 from the germline V gene are LNHDA and SQIVND (reference sequence). Trimming removed 3 bases from V and 11 bases from J, with 17 bases in between. There are 14 residues in the CDR3. Here the CDR3 reads CASSMILAIRAQHF. The CDR3 DNA is TGTGCCAGTAGTATGATTTTGGCTATCAGGGCCCAGCATTTT.

The chain has TRBV11-2 and TRBJ2-2; TRBD2 might be the D (5 bases). V lost 1 base to trimming and J lost 8 bases, with 11 bases between them. CDR1 is SGHAT and CDR2 is FQNNGV in the germline V gene. The CDR3 loop spans 14 amino acids. The CDR3 sequence: CASSLGPRVGELFF. CDR3 DNA sequence: TGTGCCAGCAGCTTAGGCCCGCGGGTGGGGGAGCTGTTTTTT.

V and J are TRBV4-1 and TRBJ1-6; TRBD1 agrees at 9 bases. Germline V CDR1 and CDR2: MGHRA, YSYEKL. The CDR3 spans 16 residues. V was pared by 6 bases and J by 5 bases, with 8 bases of the junction left unmatched. This CDR3 is CASSLTGGADNSPLHF. CDR3 DNA: TGCGCCAGCAGTCTAACAGGGGGCGCGGATAATTCACCCCTCCACTTT.

The chain has TRBV15 and TRBJ2-5; 7 bases align to TRBD1. Germline lookup yields CDR1 LNHNV and CDR2 YYDKDF (reference sequence). This CDR3 is 17 amino acids long. V lost 5 bases and J lost 2; bases outside the gene matches: 14. CDR3 sequence: CATSGLNPGQKQETQYF. The DNA for the CDR3 is TGTGCCACCAGCGGATTAAATCCGGGACAGAAGCAAGAGACCCAGTACTTC.

The CDR3 spells CASSVAGLAGRGTETQYF. The CDR3 coding sequence is TGTGCCAGCAGCGTAGCTGGGCTAGCGGGGAGAGGCACTGAGACCCAGTACTTC. The chain uses TRBV9 and TRBJ2-5; 9 bases are a match to TRBD2. V lost 0 bases, J lost 5 bases, and 14 bases stayed unmatched. CDR1 SGDLS and CDR2 YYNGEE come from the germline V gene. This CDR3 is built from 18 residues.

The chain combines TRBV11-2 with TRBJ2-1; maybe TRBD1 (6 bases). Trimming removed 5 bases at V and 4 bases at J, with 21 bases between. The CDR3 sequence is 17 residues long. Germline values: CDR1 SGHAT, CDR2 FQNNGV. CDR3 residues: CASSEGQYSPLYNEQFF. CDR3 in DNA: TGTGCCAGCAGCGAAGGACAGTACTCCCCACTTTACAATGAGCAGTTCTTC.

This rearrangement joins TRBV6-4 to TRBJ2-7; 8 bases agree with TRBD2. The trim removed 3 bases at V and 7 bases at J, leaving 5 bases unmatched. The CDR3 extends over 13 amino acids. Germline CDR1 and CDR2: MRHNA and SNTAGT. CDR3 loop: CASSDVAGSEQYF. CDR3 bases: TGTGCCAGCAGTGATGTAGCGGGGAGTGAGCAGTACTTC.

The rearrangement joins TRBV19 to TRBJ2-7, with D possibly TRBD2 on 6 matching bases. The CDR3 totals 15 residues. Germline CDR1 reads LNHDA; CDR2 reads SQIVND (reference sequence). With 3 bases removed from V and 3 bases from J, the gap between germline ends came to 15 bases. As DNA, the CDR3 is TGTGCCAGTAGTATGGGACCGGGACTCAGCTACGAGCAGTACTTC. Translated, it gives CASSMGPGLSYEQYF.

This clone has only one observation. V usage is TRBV7-3 and J usage is TRBJ2-1, with TRBD1 identical over 7 bases. Germline V gene sequence: CDR1 SGHTA, CDR2 FQGTGA. The J segment lost 0 bases and the V segment lost 5 bases, leaving 4 bases of the junction unmatched. The CDR3 runs 15 residues. The chain's CDR3 is CASSPGQTSYNEQFF. The CDR3 DNA reads as TGTGCCAGCAGCCCGGGACAGACCTCCTACAATGAGCAGTTCTTC.

In the case of this clone: Germline and junction disagree at one end, which may indicate a read error. The chain joins TRBV4-1 to TRBJ2-2, with D possibly being TRBD2 (5 bases). The germline V gene has CDR1 MGHRA and CDR2 YSYEKL. The CDR3 spans 11 residues. CDR3 region: CATGNPGELFF. The CDR3 DNA sequence: TGCGCCACGGGGAACCCCGGGGAGCTGTTTTTT.

In its sample, this clone was seen once. The rearrangement uses TRBV27 and TRBJ2-3; 8 nucleotides line up with TRBD1. The germline gives CDR1 MNHEY, CDR2 SMNVEV (reference sequence). The trim removed 4 bases at V and 4 bases at J, leaving 4 bases unmatched. The CDR3 has 14 residues. For the CDR3, the DNA is TGTGCCAGCAGTTGGCGGACAGGGCCAGATACGCAGTATTTT. Translation: CASSWRTGPDTQYF.

The chain is built from TRBV7-6 and TRBJ2-1; the match to TRBD2 covers 8 bases. The CDR3 length is 15 residues. CDR1 and CDR2 (germline): SGHVS, FNYEAQ. Trimming took 1 base from V and 4 from J; bases not matched to a gene: 3. CDR3: CASSLEASGYNEQFF. The DNA of the CDR3 is TGTGCCAGCAGCTTAGAGGCTAGCGGGTACAATGAGCAGTTCTTC.

The genes are TRBV2 and TRBJ1-1; D unresolved. The germline V gene has CDR1 SNHLY and CDR2 FYNNEI. Trimming left V 7 bases short and J 10 bases short, with 16 bases between. The length of the CDR3 is 12 residues. CDR3: CASTEGASGAFF. The CDR3 DNA follows: TGTGCCAGCACCGAGGGTGCCTCGGGAGCTTTCTTT.

The V gene is TRBV6-5, the J gene TRBJ2-2, with 8 bases identical to TRBD1. CDR1 is MNHEY, CDR2 SVGAGI, per germline. Trimming removed 1 base from V and 5 bases from J; junction bases left unmatched: 3. The CDR3 length is 15 residues. This CDR3 reads CASSYWTGRTGELFF. The CDR3 region has the DNA TGTGCCAGCAGTTACTGGACAGGGAGGACCGGGGAGCTGTTTTTT.